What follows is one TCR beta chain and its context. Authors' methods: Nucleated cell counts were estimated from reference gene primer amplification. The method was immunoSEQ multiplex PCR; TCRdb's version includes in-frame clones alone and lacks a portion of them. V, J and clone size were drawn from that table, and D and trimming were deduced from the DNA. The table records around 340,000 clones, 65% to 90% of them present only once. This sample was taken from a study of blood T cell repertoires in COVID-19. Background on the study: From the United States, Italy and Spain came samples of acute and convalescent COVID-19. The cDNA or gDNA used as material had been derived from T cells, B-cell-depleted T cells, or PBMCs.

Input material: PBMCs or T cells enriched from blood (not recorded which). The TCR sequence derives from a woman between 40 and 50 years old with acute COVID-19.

Here the CDR3 DNA reads TGTGCCAGCAGCCAAGACAGGGTAGGTGAAGCTTTCTTT. Protein product: CASSQDRVGEAFF. The chain is built from TRBV3-1 (or the pseudogene TRBV3-2) and TRBJ1-1, with D tentatively TRBD1 (5 bases). The CDR3 totals 13 residues. CDR1 LGHDT and CDR2 YNNKEL come from the germline V gene (reference sequence). Trimming took 0 bases from V and 7 from J, leaving 9 bases between them.